These T cell receptor beta chains were read from a single sample in a study of OX40 agonist ivuxolimab in advanced cancers. The data were produced by immunoSEQ multiplex PCR, yet TCRdb's version contains in-frame clones alone and is incomplete. This table holds approximately 40,000 clones, roughly 82% found once. The sample was CD4+ or CD8+ T cells sorted from blood, taken in a trial of the OX40 agonist ivuxolimab. The receptors were sampled from an adult with an advanced solid tumor such as melanoma, head and neck, liver or kidney cancer. Each CDR3 is given with its conserved first and last residue. The D gene is left open where the match is weak. For some rows the clone size is stated as once, few or many, or as a class when expanded; others skip it.

j_gene: TRBJ2-7; v_gene: TRBV7-9; abundance: few; d_gene: TRBD1; CDR3aa: CASSPRQGDEQYF; CDR3nt: TGTGCCAGCAGCCCGCGACAGGGCGACGAGCAGTACTTC
j_gene: TRBJ1-5; v_gene: TRBV18; abundance: .; d_gene: TRBD1; CDR3aa: CASSASGGAYQPQHF; CDR3nt: TGTGCCAGCTCCGCTTCAGGGGGCGCGTATCAGCCCCAGCATTTT
j_gene: TRBJ1-1; v_gene: TRBV5-1; abundance: .; d_gene: .; CDR3aa: CASSRPQETAINTEAFF; CDR3nt: TGCGCCAGCAGCCGCCCCCAAGAGACAGCAATTAACACTGAAGCTTTCTTT
j_gene: TRBJ2-3; v_gene: TRBV7-2; abundance: .; d_gene: TRBD1; CDR3aa: CASSLDGVTGGRADTQYF; CDR3nt: TGTGCCAGCAGCTTAGATGGTGTAACAGGGGGTCGGGCAGATACGCAGTATTTT
j_gene: TRBJ2-3; v_gene: TRBV15; abundance: .; d_gene: .; CDR3aa: CATSRYGGTDTQYF; CDR3nt: TGTGCCACCAGCAGGTACGGAGGCACAGATACGCAGTATTTT
j_gene: TRBJ1-1; v_gene: TRBV27; abundance: medium-sized; d_gene: .; CDR3aa: CAVGGGAPEAFF; CDR3nt: TGTGCCGTAGGGGGGGGAGCCCCTGAAGCTTTCTTT
j_gene: TRBJ2-7; v_gene: TRBV5-1; abundance: .; d_gene: .; CDR3aa: CASSLDFRANSYEQYF; CDR3nt: TGCGCCAGCAGCTTGGACTTCCGGGCGAACTCCTACGAGCAGTACTTC
j_gene: TRBJ2-3; v_gene: TRBV5-5; abundance: .; d_gene: .; CDR3aa: CASSLAVTDTQYF; CDR3nt: TGTGCCAGCAGCTTGGCAGTTACAGATACGCAGTATTTT
j_gene: TRBJ2-6; v_gene: TRBV11-3; abundance: .; d_gene: .; CDR3aa: CASSLYRGDSGANVLTF; CDR3nt: TGTGCCAGCAGCTTATATAGGGGGGACTCTGGGGCCAACGTCCTGACTTTC
j_gene: TRBJ2-4; v_gene: TRBV7-7; abundance: .; d_gene: .; CDR3aa: CASSLGLLRAQYF; CDR3nt: TGTGCCAGCAGCTTGGGCCTCCTTAGAGCCCAGTACTTC
j_gene: TRBJ2-2; v_gene: TRBV5-1; abundance: few; d_gene: TRBD1; CDR3aa: CASSQDRGGSGELFF; CDR3nt: TGCGCCAGCAGCCAGGACAGGGGCGGTAGCGGGGAGCTGTTTTTT
j_gene: TRBJ1-1; v_gene: TRBV27; abundance: .; d_gene: TRBD1; CDR3aa: CASTDAGTGGLRNTEAFF; CDR3nt: TGTGCCAGCACCGACGCTGGGACAGGGGGCCTCAGGAACACTGAAGCTTTCTTT
j_gene: TRBJ1-5; v_gene: TRBV7-2; abundance: .; d_gene: .; CDR3aa: CASSLGASPPGQPQHF; CDR3nt: TGTGCCAGCAGCTTAGGGGCGAGCCCGCCAGGGCAGCCCCAGCATTTT
j_gene: TRBJ2-7; v_gene: TRBV6-1; abundance: .; d_gene: TRBD1; CDR3aa: CASSEARIRDSSYEQYF; CDR3nt: TGTGCCAGCAGTGAAGCCCGAATTAGGGACAGCTCCTACGAGCAGTACTTC
j_gene: TRBJ2-1; v_gene: TRBV7-2; abundance: .; d_gene: TRBD2; CDR3aa: CASSLWGTTYNEQFF; CDR3nt: TGTGCCAGCAGCTTATGGGGGACTACCTACAATGAGCAGTTCTTC
j_gene: TRBJ1-5; v_gene: TRBV14; abundance: .; d_gene: .; CDR3aa: CASSRSVYSNQPQHF; CDR3nt: TGTGCCAGCAGCCGATCAGTATATAGCAATCAGCCCCAGCATTTT
j_gene: TRBJ2-5; v_gene: TRBV10-2; abundance: .; d_gene: .; CDR3aa: CASSQAGQLQETQYF; CDR3nt: TGCGCCAGCAGCCAAGCTGGACAGTTACAAGAGACCCAGTACTTC
j_gene: TRBJ1-4; v_gene: TRBV9; abundance: .; d_gene: TRBD1; CDR3aa: CASSVGQGEGEKLFF; CDR3nt: TGTGCCAGCAGCGTAGGACAGGGCGAGGGTGAAAAACTGTTTTTT
j_gene: TRBJ1-5; v_gene: TRBV6-1; abundance: .; d_gene: .; CDR3aa: CASSEVSGFYSNQPQHF; CDR3nt: TGTGCCAGCAGTGAGGTCTCAGGGTTTTATAGCAATCAGCCCCAGCATTTT
j_gene: TRBJ2-2; v_gene: TRBV5-1; abundance: .; d_gene: .; CDR3aa: CASSLEQFSNTGELFF; CDR3nt: TGCGCCAGCAGCTTGGAACAGTTTTCGAACACCGGGGAGCTGTTTTTT
j_gene: TRBJ2-1; v_gene: TRBV6-5; abundance: .; d_gene: TRBD2; CDR3aa: CASSWTSGTVNEQFF; CDR3nt: TGTGCCAGCAGTTGGACTAGCGGGACGGTCAATGAGCAGTTCTTC
j_gene: TRBJ2-1; v_gene: TRBV28; abundance: .; d_gene: TRBD1; CDR3aa: CASTLQGTGENEQFF; CDR3nt: TGTGCCAGCACCCTGCAGGGGACAGGGGAGAATGAGCAGTTCTTC
j_gene: TRBJ1-2; v_gene: TRBV2; abundance: .; d_gene: TRBD1; CDR3aa: CASSIGQGAPAKGYTF; CDR3nt: TGTGCCAGCAGCATCGGACAGGGGGCGCCGGCTAAGGGCTACACCTTC
j_gene: TRBJ1-2; v_gene: TRBV5-4; abundance: .; d_gene: TRBD1; CDR3aa: CASSLGRGSHDRYTF; CDR3nt: TGTGCCAGCAGCCTCGGCAGGGGGTCCCATGATCGCTACACCTTC
j_gene: TRBJ2-7; v_gene: TRBV6-1; abundance: once; d_gene: .; CDR3aa: CASTPRDSSYEQYF; CDR3nt: TGTGCCAGCACTCCCCGGGATAGCTCCTACGAGCAGTACTTC
j_gene: TRBJ2-7; v_gene: TRBV4-1; abundance: .; d_gene: TRBD2; CDR3aa: CASSQDITSGSLQRYF; CDR3nt: TGCGCCAGCAGCCAAGATATAACTAGCGGGAGCTTACAGCGGTACTTC
j_gene: TRBJ1-5; v_gene: TRBV30; abundance: .; d_gene: .; CDR3aa: CAWSVLGNQPQHF; CDR3nt: TGTGCCTGGAGTGTACTCGGAAATCAGCCCCAGCATTTT
j_gene: TRBJ1-2; v_gene: TRBV11-2; abundance: .; d_gene: .; CDR3aa: CASSASWGIYGYTF; CDR3nt: TGTGCCAGCAGCGCAAGCTGGGGGATTTATGGCTACACCTTC